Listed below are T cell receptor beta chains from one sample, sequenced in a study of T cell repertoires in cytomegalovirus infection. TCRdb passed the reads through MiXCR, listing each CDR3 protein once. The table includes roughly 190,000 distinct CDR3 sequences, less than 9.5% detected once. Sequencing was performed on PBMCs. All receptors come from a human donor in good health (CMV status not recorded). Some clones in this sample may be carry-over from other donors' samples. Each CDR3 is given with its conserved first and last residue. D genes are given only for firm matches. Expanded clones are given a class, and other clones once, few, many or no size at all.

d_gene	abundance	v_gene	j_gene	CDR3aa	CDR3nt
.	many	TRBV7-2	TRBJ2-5	CASSLAPVFGTGGSEETQYF	TGTGCCAGCAGCTTAGCTCCGGTGTTCGGTACAGGAGGAAGCGAAGAGACCCAGTACTTC
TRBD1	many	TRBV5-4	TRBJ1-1	CATQLGRTGAEDTEAFF	TGTGCCACCCAGCTTGGCAGGACAGGGGCGGAGGACACTGAAGCTTTCTTT
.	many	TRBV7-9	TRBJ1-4	CASSLIGATNEKLFF	TGTGCCAGCAGCTTAATAGGGGCAACTAATGAAAAACTGTTTTTT
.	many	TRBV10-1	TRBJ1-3	CASSGDIGNTIYF	TGCGCCAGCAGTGGGGACATCGGAAACACCATATATTTT
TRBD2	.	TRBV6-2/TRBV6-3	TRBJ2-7	CASNPGLADYEQYF	TGTGCCAGCAATCCCGGACTAGCGGACTACGAGCAGTACTTC
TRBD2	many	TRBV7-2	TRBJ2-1	CASSLALANHEQFF	TGTGCCAGCAGCTTAGCACTAGCGAACCATGAGCAGTTCTTC
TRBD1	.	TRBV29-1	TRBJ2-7	CSVEYWTGISYEQYF	TGCAGCGTTGAATACTGGACAGGGATCTCCTACGAGCAGTACTTC
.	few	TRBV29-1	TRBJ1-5	CSVVETAGNQPQHF	TGCAGCGTTGTCGAGACAGCCGGCAATCAGCCCCAGCATTTT
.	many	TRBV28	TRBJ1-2	CAILTPGPTYGYTF	TGTGCCATTTTGACTCCGGGACCTACCTATGGCTACACCTTC
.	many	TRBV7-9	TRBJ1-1	CASSLAQGQWGSPTEAFF	TGTGCCAGCAGCTTAGCGCAGGGGCAGTGGGGGTCCCCCACTGAAGCTTTCTTT
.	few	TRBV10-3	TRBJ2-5	CAIGSSVKETQYF	TGTGCCATCGGGTCTAGCGTTAAAGAGACCCAGTACTTC
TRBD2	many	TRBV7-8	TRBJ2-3	CASSFSGRPTDTQYF	TGTGCCAGCAGCTTCAGCGGGAGGCCCACAGATACGCAGTATTTT
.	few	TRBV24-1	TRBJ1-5	CATSESGDNQPQHF	TGTGCCACCAGTGAGTCAGGCGACAATCAGCCCCAGCATTTT
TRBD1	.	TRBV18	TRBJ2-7	CASSPISGTGLGYEQYF	TGTGCCAGCTCACCAATATCCGGGACAGGGTTGGGCTACGAGCAGTACTTC
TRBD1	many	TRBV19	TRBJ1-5	CASRPDRDSNQPQHF	TGTGCCAGTAGGCCAGACAGGGACTCTAATCAGCCCCAGCATTTT
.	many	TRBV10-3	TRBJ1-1	CAISAAGLPLEAFF	TGTGCCATCAGTGCCGCCGGGTTACCCCTCGAAGCTTTCTTT
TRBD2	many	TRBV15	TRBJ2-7	CATSRAAGVITYEQYF	TGTGCCACCAGCAGGGCGGCGGGGGTGATTACCTACGAGCAGTACTTC
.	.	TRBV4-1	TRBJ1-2	CASSQDRQSYGYTF	TGCGCCAGCAGCCAAGACAGACAGTCCTATGGCTACACCTTC
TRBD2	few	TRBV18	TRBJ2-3	CASSPSSGRVRATQYF	TGTGCCAGCTCACCAAGTAGCGGGAGGGTGCGTGCTACGCAGTATTTT
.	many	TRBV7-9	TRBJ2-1	CASSQGPSSYNEQFF	TGTGCCAGCAGCCAAGGGCCGAGCTCCTACAATGAGCAGTTCTTC
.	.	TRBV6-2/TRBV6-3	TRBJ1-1	CASGIYGLEAFF	TGTGCCAGCGGAATTTATGGACTTGAAGCTTTCTTT
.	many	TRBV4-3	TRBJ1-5	CASSPSYGNQPQHF	TGCGCCAGCAGCCCTAGCTACGGGAATCAGCCCCAGCATTTT
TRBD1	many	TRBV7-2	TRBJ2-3	CASSAGQGAKTDTQYF	TGTGCCAGCAGCGCAGGACAGGGGGCAAAAACAGATACGCAGTATTTT
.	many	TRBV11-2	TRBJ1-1	CASSPNWVNTEAFF	TGTGCCAGCAGCCCTAATTGGGTTAACACTGAAGCTTTCTTT
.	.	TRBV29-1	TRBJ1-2	CSVEDWGGAGYGYTF	TGCAGCGTTGAAGATTGGGGGGGGGCTGGCTATGGCTACACCTTC
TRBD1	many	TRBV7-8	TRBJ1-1	CASSLRQGWSTEAFF	TGTGCCAGCAGCCTTAGACAGGGGTGGAGCACTGAAGCTTTCTTT
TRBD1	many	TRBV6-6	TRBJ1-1	CASSYRADRVNTEAFF	TGTGCCAGCAGTTACCGCGCCGACAGGGTGAACACTGAAGCTTTCTTT
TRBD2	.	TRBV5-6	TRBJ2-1	CASSLAGTRVVPEQFF	TGTGCCAGCAGCTTAGCCGGGACTAGGGTTGTCCCTGAGCAGTTCTTC
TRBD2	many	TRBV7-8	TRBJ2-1	CASSFRHGGGDNEQFF	TGTGCCAGCAGCTTTCGACACGGGGGGGGAGACAATGAGCAGTTCTTC
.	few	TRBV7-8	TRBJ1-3	CASSFFRGSSGNTIYF	TGTGCCAGCAGCTTCTTTAGGGGAAGTTCTGGAAACACCATATATTTT
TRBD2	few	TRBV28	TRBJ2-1	CASSRGLAGYNEQFF	TGTGCCAGCAGCCGAGGACTAGCGGGGTACAATGAGCAGTTCTTC
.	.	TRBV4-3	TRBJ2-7	CASSQVLGREQYF	TGCGCCAGCAGCCAAGTCCTGGGACGCGAGCAGTACTTC
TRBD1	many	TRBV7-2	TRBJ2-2	CASSQSRGQGVGTGELFF	TGTGCCAGCAGCCAAAGTCGGGGTCAGGGGGTCGGCACCGGGGAGCTGTTTTTT
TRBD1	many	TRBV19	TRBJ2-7	CASSTSGTGNYEQYF	TGTGCCAGTAGTACCTCCGGGACAGGGAACTACGAGCAGTACTTC
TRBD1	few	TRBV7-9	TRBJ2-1	CASSLKGGTEQFF	TGTGCCAGCAGCTTAAAAGGGGGCACTGAGCAGTTCTTC
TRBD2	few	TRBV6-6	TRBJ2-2	CASSYSIGGETGELFF	TGTGCCAGCAGTTACTCGATCGGGGGGGAAACCGGGGAGCTGTTTTTT
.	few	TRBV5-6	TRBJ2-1	CASSLLVRKNEQFF	TGTGCCAGCAGCTTGCTAGTCAGAAAGAATGAGCAGTTCTTC
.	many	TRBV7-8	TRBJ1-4	CASSQEVTNEKLFF	TGTGCCAGCTCGCAGGAAGTAACTAATGAAAAACTGTTTTTT
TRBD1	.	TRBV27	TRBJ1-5	CASSGGTGTASNQPQNF	TGTGCCAGCAGTGGGGGGACCGGGACAGCGAGCAATCAGCCCCAGAATTTT
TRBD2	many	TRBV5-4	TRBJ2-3	CASRGLAGEDTQYF	TGTGCCAGCCGGGGACTAGCGGGAGAAGATACGCAGTATTTT
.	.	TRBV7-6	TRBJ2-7	CASSPPSSGRSYEQYF	TGTGCCAGCAGCCCCCCCTCCTCCGGGAGATCCTACGAGCAGTACTTC
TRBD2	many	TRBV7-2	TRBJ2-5	CASSLVPSGGPLGTQYF	TGTGCCAGCAGCTTAGTTCCTAGCGGGGGCCCTTTAGGGACCCAGTACTTC
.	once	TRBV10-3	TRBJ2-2	CAISEGQNTGELFF	TGTGCCATCAGTGAGGGACAGAACACCGGGGAGCTGTTTTTT
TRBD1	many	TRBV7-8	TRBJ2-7	CASSLDRGLDEQYF	TGTGCCAGCAGCTTGGACAGGGGACTCGACGAGCAGTACTTC